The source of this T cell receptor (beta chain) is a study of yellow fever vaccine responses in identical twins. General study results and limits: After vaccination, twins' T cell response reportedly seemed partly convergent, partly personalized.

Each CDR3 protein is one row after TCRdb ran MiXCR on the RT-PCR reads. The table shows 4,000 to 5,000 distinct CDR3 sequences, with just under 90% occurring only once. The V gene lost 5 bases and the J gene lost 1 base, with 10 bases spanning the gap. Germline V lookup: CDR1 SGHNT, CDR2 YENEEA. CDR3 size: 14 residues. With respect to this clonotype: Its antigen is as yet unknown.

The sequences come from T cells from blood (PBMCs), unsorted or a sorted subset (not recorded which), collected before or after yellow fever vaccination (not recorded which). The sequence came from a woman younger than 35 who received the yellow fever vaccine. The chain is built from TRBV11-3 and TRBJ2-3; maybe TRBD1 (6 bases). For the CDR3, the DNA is TGTGCCAGCAGCGCCCGGACAGGCACAGATACGCAGTATTTT. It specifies CASSARTGTDTQYF.